Listed below are T cell receptor beta chains from one sample, sequenced in a study of blood T cells in healthy people across ages. TCRdb reprocessed the 5' RACE reads with MiXCR, giving one entry per CDR3 protein. Among 1.5 million to 2 million distinct CDR3 sequences, roughly 27% were seen once, and the ten largest hold about 8%. Sample: blood. The receptors originated from a woman aged 25 to 39 in good health. The CDR3 runs from the conserved cysteine through the conserved F or W. The D gene is left open where the match is weak.

>-|TRBV4-3
CASSQDQWTDNEQFF
>TRBD1|TRBV19
CASTVGQGAVQPQHF
>-|TRBV24-1
CATSDRHNEQFF
>-|TRBV28
CASSERVGEQYF
>-|TRBV12-3/TRBV12-4
CASSSQQAGLSGYTF
>-|TRBV7-9
CASSPHGLGDEQFF
>TRBD1|TRBV7-2
CASSLDVQGAGTF
>-|TRBV3-1
CASSLRWYEQFF
>TRBD1|TRBV12-3/TRBV12-4
CASSSTGGWETQYF
>-|TRBV7-2
CASSLAGLALNEQFF
>-|TRBV5-1
CASSRGTLGTQYF
>-|TRBV3-1
CASSRTRGTNEKLFF
>-|TRBV20-1
CSARDRATRAYEQYF
>TRBD2|TRBV20-1
CSARPRDYSFYEQYF
>-|TRBV10-3
CATMPTDTQYF
>-|TRBV10-3
CAISESQGNEQYF
>-|TRBV5-1
CASSLGSGSYNEQFF
>-|TRBV29-1
CSVTGGFTDTQYF
>TRBD2|TRBV7-2
CASSYLGTTPYEQYF
>TRBD1|TRBV20-1
CSARPTGAAKNIQYF
>-|TRBV3-1
CASSPPRRQPNQETQYF
>-|TRBV5-6
CASSLFLLGANVLTF
>TRBD2|TRBV27
CACSLLGGEQFF
>-|TRBV7-2
CASSLEVSNEQFF
>-|TRBV20-1
CSATTPRDGPNYGYTF
>-|TRBV25-1
CASSPWGGNTEAFF
>-|TRBV4-3
CASSRGHGSEQYF
>TRBD2|TRBV29-1
CSVEGRGAIYNEQFF
>TRBD2|TRBV20-1
CSASTSATYNEQFF
>-|TRBV3-1
CASSHGGRGTDTQYF
>-|TRBV24-1
CATSDFALTDEQFF
>TRBD1|TRBV29-1
CSVLQTGKPLSYEQYF
>-|TRBV20-1
CSARDIDSPSGANVLTF
>-|TRBV27
CASSFRGETPYF
>-|TRBV25-1
CASSDLQGRGTDTQYF
>-|TRBV14
CASSQEIAQQETQYF
>TRBD2|TRBV20-1
CSASSSGGPINQETQYF
>-|TRBV27
CASSFGTAPGRETQYF
>-|TRBV3-1
CASSQEDKGRTKNIQYF
>-|TRBV10-1
CASSDTEGPETQYF
>TRBD2|TRBV7-2
CASSPNPSGRDEQYF
>TRBD1|TRBV11-2
CASSDTGGLADTQYF
>-|TRBV2
CASSRARRPDTQYF
>-|TRBV12-3/TRBV12-4
CASRAGGSNQPQHF
>-|TRBV5-6
CASSPQPRADTEAFF